The 3 T cell receptor beta chains presented below share a single source sample, sequenced in a study of CXCR3-negative and CXCR3-positive naive CD8 T cells (dated by TCRdb to about 2019). The run used a NextSeq 550. The Human TCR Profiling Kit (MiLaboratory) was used to make UMI-labeled 5' RACE TRB cDNA libraries. Based on TCRdb reprocessing of the reads, there is one entry per CDR3 protein sequence, and DNA is missing. This sample's table lists some 130,000 distinct CDR3 sequences. 0.45% to 0.6% of the sample comes from the top ten. The specimen was naive CXCR3- CD8+ T cells from blood. This sample's cell subset or site label indicates: CD45RO-CCR7+CD27+CD95- naive CD8+ T cells lacking CXCR3 (TNR3-). These receptors all stem from a human donor in good health. Some clones in this sample may be carry-over from other donors' samples.

This chain joins TRBV29-1 and TRBJ1-5; TCRdb proposes TRBD1, but this gene call is untestable without DNA. The CDR3 is 14 residues long. Germline lookup yields CDR1 SQVTM and CDR2 ANQGSEA. The CDR3 here is CSVVTGYSNQPQHF. Variable domain in full (rest from reference TRBV29-1 and TRBJ1-5): SAVISQKPSRDICQRGTSLTIQCQVDSQVTMMFWYRQQPGQSLTLIATANQGSEATYESGFVIDKFPISRPNLTFSTLTVSNMSPEDSSIYLCSVVTGYSNQPQHFGDGTRLSIL.

The genes are TRBV19 and TRBJ1-1; TCRdb proposes TRBD1, but this gene call is untestable without DNA. CDR1 and CDR2 (germline): LNHDA, SQIVND (reference sequence). The length of the CDR3 is 14 residues. The chain's CDR3 is CASSLTGEETEAFF.

The chain uses TRBV11-2 and TRBJ2-1; the D gene TCRdb calls, TRBD1, cannot be checked with no DNA. Germline lookup yields CDR1 SGHAT and CDR2 FQNNGV. This CDR3 has 17 residues. CDR3 in amino acids: CASSLSHSGYSYNEQFF. Based on the CDR3 plus reference TRBV11-2 and TRBJ2-1, the full variable domain is EAGVAQSPRYKIIEKRQSVAFWCNPISGHATLYWYQQILGQGPKLLIQFQNNGVVDDSQLPKDRFSAERLKGVDSTLKIQPAKLEDSAVYLCASSLSHSGYSYNEQFFGPGTRLTVL.